What follows are 24 T cell receptor beta chains derived from one specimen sequenced in a study of neurological immune-mediated disorders. One entry per CDR3 protein, called by TCRdb with MiXCR from the 5' RACE reads. The sample contains 84,000 or so distinct CDR3 sequences, around 4.5% of which appear only once. Indicated time point: longitudinal time-point 3. The source material was PBMCs. The source is an older woman with multiple sclerosis.

This clonotype was counted ten times or more. The rearrangement joins TRBV5-1 to TRBJ2-1; 7 nucleotides agree with TRBD1. The CDR3 has 15 amino acids. Trimming cost V 3 bases and J 10 bases; bases outside gene matches: 13. Per the germline V gene, CDR1 is SGHRS and CDR2 is YFSETQ. In nucleotides, the CDR3 is TGCGCCAGCAGCTCCCCCGGAAGACAGGGCCAAGAGCAGTTCTTC. Amino acid sequence: CASSSPGRQGQEQFF. The full variable domain, rest sourced from reference TRBV5-1 and TRBJ2-1, is KAGVTQTPRYLIKTRGQQVTLSCSPISGHRSVSWYQQTPGQGLQFLFEYFSETQRNKGNFPGRFSGRQFSNSRSEMNVSTLELGDSALYLCASSSPGRQGQEQFFGPGTRLTVL.

There are many counts of this clonotype. This sequence joins TRBV2 and TRBJ2-7; 11 nucleotides agree with TRBD2. Germline CDR1 reads SNHLY; CDR2 reads FYNNEI. The trim removed 5 bases at V and 4 bases at J, leaving 4 bases unmatched. The CDR3 has 14 amino acids. The CDR3 DNA follows: TGTGCCAGCAGTTTAGCGGGGGGGTGGTACGAGCAGTACTTC. Protein product: CASSLAGGWYEQYF.

This clonotype has a count of ten or more. This chain connects TRBV6-5 to TRBJ2-1, with TRBD2 matching over 13 bases. The CDR3 totals 19 residues. The V segment lost 1 base and the J segment 4 bases; nucleotides outside the gene matches: 10. Germline loops: CDR1 MNHEY, CDR2 SVGAGI. The CDR3 DNA is TGTGCCAGCAGTTACTTTCTTACCGGACTAGCGGGGGCATACAATGAGCAGTTCTTC. This codes for CASSYFLTGLAGAYNEQFF.

The table lists this clonotype with many counts. The rearrangement links TRBV5-5 to TRBJ1-2; perhaps TRBD1 as D (6 bases). The CDR3 extends over 16 amino acids. CDR1 is SGHKS, CDR2 YYEKEE, per germline (reference sequence). V lost 3 bases and J 2 bases, leaving 17 bases between the germline ends. In DNA, the CDR3 is TGTGCCAGCAGCTCCGTGGGGCAGGGGAAGAACTATGGCTACACCTTC. Translating it yields CASSSVGQGKNYGYTF.

This clonotype appeared many times. The chain combines TRBV5-1 with TRBJ1-1; possible D gene TRBD1, 5 bases. The germline CDR1 and CDR2 sequences are SGHRS and YFSETQ. V lost 0 bases and J lost 3, with 9 bases in between. The CDR3 totals 14 residues. In nucleotides, the CDR3 is TGCGCCAGCAGCTTGGTTCAGGGTGACACTGAAGCTTTCTTT. Its translation is CASSLVQGDTEAFF.

This clonotype was seen repeatedly, ten times or more. The rearrangement uses TRBV12-3 or TRBV12-4 and TRBJ2-1, with TRBD2 matching 11 bases. The V and J ends lost 5 bases and 9 bases, in that order; junction bases with no gene match: 12. CDR3 size: 16 residues. The CDR3 nucleotides are TGTGCCAGCAGTCCCCGGGTAGCGGGGGGGCTGGGTGAGCAGTTCTTC. Protein: CASSPRVAGGLGEQFF.

This clonotype was seen repeatedly, ten times or more. The gene calls are TRBV5-6 and TRBJ1-1, with no clear D. The V and J ends lost 4 bases and 0 bases respectively, with 13 bases between them. From germline, CDR1 is SGHDT and CDR2 YYEEEE. CDR3 size: 15 residues. For the CDR3, the DNA is TGTGCCAGCAGCCAAGACACAGCTATGAACACTGAAGCTTTCTTT. Protein: CASSQDTAMNTEAFF.

This clonotype was seen many times. CDR3 region: CASSRAGTDDNSPLHF. As DNA, the CDR3 is TGTGCCAGCAGCCGGGCCGGGACGGATGATAATTCACCCCTCCACTTT. The chain couples TRBV11-2 to TRBJ1-6; a possible D gene is TRBD1 (5 bases). CDR1 is SGHAT, CDR2 FQNNGV, per germline. The V gene lost 5 bases and the J gene lost 5 bases, with 16 bases spanning the gap. CDR3 length: 16 amino acids.

There are many counts of this clonotype. The gene calls are TRBV21-1 and TRBJ1-1; TRBD1 reflects the table's D call only, with no check against the DNA. TRBV21-1 is recorded as a pseudogene. The CDR3 has 17 amino acids. The CDR3 DNA sequence: TGTGCCAGCAGCCGGACCCCGGAGGGGGACTCGAACACTGAAGCTTTCTTT. It is translated as CASSRTPEGDSNTEAFF.

This clonotype was recorded many times. The junction does not match germline at one end; this may be a read error. The genes are TRBV27 and TRBJ1-2, with 7 bases identical to TRBD1. The CDR3 loop spans 10 amino acids. Germline V gene lookup returns CDR1 MNHEY and CDR2 SMNVEV (reference sequence). Here the CDR3 DNA reads TGTGCCAGCAGTGCCCGGGACAGTTTCTTC. It is translated as CASSARDSFF.

The sample holds many counts of this clonotype. V is TRBV5-1 and J is TRBJ1-1; 9 nucleotides match TRBD1. V lost 4 bases, J lost 11 bases, and 12 bases stayed unmatched. The CDR3 length is 14 residues. Per the germline V gene, CDR1 is SGHRS and CDR2 is YFSETQ. CDR3 sequence reads: CASSTAGQGFLAFF. For the CDR3, the DNA is TGCGCCAGCAGCACGGCGGGACAGGGATTTTTGGCTTTCTTT.

As concerns this clonotype: Relative to the germline gene, one junction end is altered; a read error may explain this. The rearrangement links TRBV20-1 to TRBJ2-2, with 10 bases aligning to TRBD1. This CDR3 spans 15 amino acids. Germline lookup yields CDR1 DFQATT and CDR2 SNEGSKA (reference sequence). The CDR3 coding sequence is TGCAGTGCTAGAGATGGGACAGGGGTGACCGGGGAGCCGTTTTTT. This gives the protein CSARDGTGVTGEPFF.

This clonotype occurred many times. The chain links TRBV7-9 to TRBJ1-5; TRBD1 might be the D (6 bases). The V gene's germline CDR1 is SEHNR and CDR2 FQNEAQ (reference sequence). The CDR3 is 15 residues long. V was pared by 5 bases and J by 2 bases, with 13 bases between. This CDR3 is CASSLDSIGNQPQHF. In DNA form, the CDR3 reads TGTGCCAGCAGCCTGGACAGCATCGGCAATCAGCCCCAGCATTTT.

This clonotype was recorded at least ten times. The chain couples TRBV3-1 to TRBJ2-3, with a possible D match to TRBD2 (6 bases). The V end was cut by 2 bases, the J end by 4 bases, with 16 bases between. This CDR3 contains 16 residues. Per germline, CDR1 LGHDT and CDR2 YNNKEL (reference sequence). The CDR3 region has the DNA TGTGCCAGCAGCCAAAGGAGGCTAGCGATAGCAGATACGCAGTATTTT. Translating it yields CASSQRRLAIADTQYF.

The table lists this clonotype with many counts. The CDR3 spells CASSSGQGSYEQYF. The CDR3, as DNA: TGCGCCAGCAGCTCGGGACAGGGCTCCTACGAGCAGTACTTC. This rearrangement joins TRBV5-1 to TRBJ2-7, with 9 nucleotides matching TRBD1. Germline CDR1 SGHRS, CDR2 YFSETQ. V shed 3 bases, J shed 0 bases, and the junction held 1 base outside the gene matches. The CDR3 contains 14 residues.

This clonotype was recorded many times. The chain has TRBV18 and TRBJ1-1; 11 positions agree with TRBD1. Looked up from germline, CDR1 is KGHSH and CDR2 is LQKENI. J was trimmed by 4 bases and V by 1 base; bases with no gene match: 8. This CDR3 region has 17 residues. The CDR3 here is CASSPQLMGQGVTEAFF. CDR3 sequence (DNA): TGTGCCAGCTCACCACAACTAATGGGACAGGGGGTCACTGAAGCTTTCTTT.

In its sample, this clonotype was seen many times. The chain couples TRBV24-1 to TRBJ1-1; no clear D. The germline CDR1 and CDR2 sequences are KGHDR and SFDVKD. Trimming cost V 4 bases and J 3 bases, with 5 bases left between them. The CDR3 is 12 residues long. The CDR3 nucleotides are TGTGCCACCAGTGACATGGACACTGAAGCTTTCTTT. This translates into CATSDMDTEAFF.

In this sample, this clonotype turned up many times. The J gene is TRBJ2-2, the V gene TRBV5-6, with 10 bases fitting TRBD1. The J segment lost 2 bases and the V segment lost 4 bases, leaving 2 bases of the junction unmatched. The germline V gene encodes CDR1 SGHDT and CDR2 YYEEEE. There are 15 residues in the CDR3. The CDR3 is CASSGDRGNTGELFF. The CDR3 coding sequence is TGTGCCAGCAGCGGGGACAGGGGAAACACCGGGGAGCTGTTTTTT.

This clonotype has only a few counts. This chain uses TRBV5-1 with TRBJ1-4; D might be TRBD1 (5 bases). Per the germline V gene, CDR1 is SGHRS and CDR2 is YFSETQ. V was cut by 4 bases and J by 7 bases, with 14 bases left in between. CDR3 length: 14 residues. CDR3 sequence reads: CASSVRGDSEKLFF. CDR3 DNA: TGCGCCAGCAGCGTACGTGGGGACTCTGAAAAACTGTTTTTT.

In this sample, this clonotype turned up many times. The DNA for the CDR3 is TGTGCCAGCACCCTAATTCAGGACTGGAACACCGGGGAGCTGTTTTTT. This encodes CASTLIQDWNTGELFF. This chain joins TRBV6-1 and TRBJ2-2; TRBD2 is a possible D gene (5 bases). This CDR3 contains 16 residues. V was cut by 7 bases and J by 1 base, with 16 bases left in between. Germline V gives CDR1 MNHNS, CDR2 SASEGT.

This clonotype was counted many times. J is TRBJ2-7 and V is TRBV5-1; D might be TRBD1 (5 bases). V was trimmed by 0 bases and J by 7 bases, leaving 14 bases between them. The CDR3 has 14 amino acids. CDR1 and CDR2 from the germline V gene are SGHRS and YFSETQ. The CDR3 DNA follows: TGCGCCAGCAGCTTGGTCCCCGACAGCCTAGAGCAGTACTTC. It yields the protein CASSLVPDSLEQYF.

This clonotype has at least ten counts. The chain recombines TRBV28 with TRBJ1-3; 7 bases are a match to TRBD1. The V segment lost 6 bases and the J segment 2 bases; nucleotides outside the gene matches: 7. The germline CDR1 and CDR2 sequences are MDHEN and SYDVKM. The CDR3 length is 15 residues. In DNA, the CDR3 is TGTGCCAGCAGGGGTGTAGGGGGCACTGGAAACACCATATATTTT. It is translated as CASRGVGGTGNTIYF.

The chain combines TRBV28 with TRBJ1-5; 7 nucleotides align to TRBD1. The germline V gene encodes CDR1 MDHEN and CDR2 SYDVKM. Trimming removed 6 bases from V and 7 bases from J; junction bases left unmatched: 6. This CDR3 has 13 residues. The CDR3 loop reads CASRGQVGQPQHF. The CDR3 DNA reads as TGTGCCAGCAGAGGACAGGTCGGGCAGCCCCAGCATTTT. Together with reference TRBV28 and TRBJ1-5, the CDR3 gives the full variable domain: DVKVTQSSRYLVKRTGEKVFLECVQDMDHENMFWYRQDPGLGLRLIYFSYDVKMKEKGDIPEGYSVSREKKERFSLILESASTNQTSMYLCASRGQVGQPQHFGDGTRLSIL.

The CDR3 region has the DNA TGTGCCAGCAGCCCCGGACAGATAATCCAAGAGACCCAGTACTTC. Its translation: CASSPGQIIQETQYF. The V gene is TRBV6-2 or TRBV6-3, the J gene TRBJ2-5; D possibly corresponds to TRBD1 (6 bases). The CDR3 spans 15 residues. Germline V gene sequence: CDR1 MNHEY, CDR2 SVGEGT. V was clipped by 6 bases and J by 1 base, with 15 bases between them.